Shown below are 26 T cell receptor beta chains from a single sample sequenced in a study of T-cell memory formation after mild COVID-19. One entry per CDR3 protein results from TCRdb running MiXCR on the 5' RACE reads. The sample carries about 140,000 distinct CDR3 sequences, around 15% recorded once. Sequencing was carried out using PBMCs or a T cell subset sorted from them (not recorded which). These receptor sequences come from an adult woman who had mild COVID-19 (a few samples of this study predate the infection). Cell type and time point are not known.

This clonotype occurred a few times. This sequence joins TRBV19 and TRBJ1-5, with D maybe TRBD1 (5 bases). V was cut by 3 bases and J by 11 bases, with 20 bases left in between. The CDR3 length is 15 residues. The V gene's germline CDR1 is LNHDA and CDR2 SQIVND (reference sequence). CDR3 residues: CASSIWGKGVEAQHF. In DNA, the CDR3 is TGTGCCAGTAGTATTTGGGGCAAAGGTGTTGAGGCCCAGCATTTT.

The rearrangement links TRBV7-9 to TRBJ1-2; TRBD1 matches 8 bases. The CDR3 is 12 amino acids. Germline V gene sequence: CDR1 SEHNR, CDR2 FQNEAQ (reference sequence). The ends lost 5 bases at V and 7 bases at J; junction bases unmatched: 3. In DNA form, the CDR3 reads TGTGCCAGCAGCCCAGGACAGGGTGGCTACACCTTC. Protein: CASSPGQGGYTF.

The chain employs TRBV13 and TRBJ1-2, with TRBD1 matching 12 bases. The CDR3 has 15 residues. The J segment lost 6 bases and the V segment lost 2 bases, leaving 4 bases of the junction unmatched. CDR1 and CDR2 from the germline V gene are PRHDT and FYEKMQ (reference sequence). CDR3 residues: CASSLPGTGGNGYTF. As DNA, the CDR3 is TGTGCCAGCAGCTTACCAGGGACAGGGGGCAATGGCTACACCTTC.

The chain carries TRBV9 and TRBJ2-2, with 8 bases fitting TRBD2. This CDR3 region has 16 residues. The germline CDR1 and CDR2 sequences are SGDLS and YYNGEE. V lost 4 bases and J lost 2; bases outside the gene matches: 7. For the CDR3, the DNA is TGTGCCAGCAGCATACAGCGGGAGTATAACACCGGGGAGCTGTTTTTT. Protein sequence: CASSIQREYNTGELFF.

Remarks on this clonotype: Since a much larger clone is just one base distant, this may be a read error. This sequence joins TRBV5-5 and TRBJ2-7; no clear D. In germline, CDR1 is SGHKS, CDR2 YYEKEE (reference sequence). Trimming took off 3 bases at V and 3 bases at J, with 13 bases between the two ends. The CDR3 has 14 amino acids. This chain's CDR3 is CASSYTHGGYEQYF. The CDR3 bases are TGTGCCAGCAGCTACACCCACGGCGGCTACGAGCAGTACTTC. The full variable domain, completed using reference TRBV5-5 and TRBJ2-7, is DAGVTQSPTHLIKTRGQQVTLRCSPISGHKSVSWYQQVLGQGPQFIFQYYEKEERGRGNFPDRFSARQFPNYSSELNVNALLLGDSALYLCASSYTHGGYEQYFGPGTRLTVT.

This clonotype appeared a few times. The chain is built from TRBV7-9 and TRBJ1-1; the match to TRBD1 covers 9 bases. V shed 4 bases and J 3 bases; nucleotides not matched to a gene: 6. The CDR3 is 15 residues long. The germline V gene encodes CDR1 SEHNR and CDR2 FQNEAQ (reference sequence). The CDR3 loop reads CASSSTGGKHTEAFF. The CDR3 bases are TGTGCCAGCAGCTCGACAGGGGGTAAACACACTGAAGCTTTCTTT.

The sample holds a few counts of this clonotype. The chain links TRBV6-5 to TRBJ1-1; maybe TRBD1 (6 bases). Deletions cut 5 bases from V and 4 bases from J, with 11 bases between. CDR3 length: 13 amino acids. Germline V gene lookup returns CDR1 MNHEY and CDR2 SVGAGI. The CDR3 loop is CASSQGKITEAFF. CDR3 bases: TGTGCCAGCAGTCAGGGGAAGATCACTGAAGCTTTCTTT.

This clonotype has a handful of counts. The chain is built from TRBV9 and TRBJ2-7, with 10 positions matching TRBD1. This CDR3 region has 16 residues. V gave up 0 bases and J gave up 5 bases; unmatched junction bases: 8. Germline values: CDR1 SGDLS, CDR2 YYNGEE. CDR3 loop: CASSVGWGQGSDEQYF. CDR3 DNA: TGTGCCAGCAGCGTAGGTTGGGGACAGGGGTCCGACGAGCAGTACTTC.

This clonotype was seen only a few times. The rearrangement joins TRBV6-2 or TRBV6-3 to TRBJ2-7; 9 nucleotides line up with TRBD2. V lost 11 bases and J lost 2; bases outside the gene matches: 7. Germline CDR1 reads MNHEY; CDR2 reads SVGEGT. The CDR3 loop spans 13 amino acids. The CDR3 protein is CASGASGAYEQYF. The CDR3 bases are TGTGCCTCGGGCGCTAGCGGGGCCTACGAGCAGTACTTC.

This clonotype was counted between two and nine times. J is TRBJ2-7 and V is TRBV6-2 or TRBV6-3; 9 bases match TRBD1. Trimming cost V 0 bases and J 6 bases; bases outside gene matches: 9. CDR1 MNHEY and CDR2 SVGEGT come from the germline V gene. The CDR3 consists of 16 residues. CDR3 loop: CASSYSVSHRGREQYF. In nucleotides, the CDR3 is TGTGCCAGCAGTTACTCGGTGTCTCACAGGGGGCGCGAGCAGTACTTC.

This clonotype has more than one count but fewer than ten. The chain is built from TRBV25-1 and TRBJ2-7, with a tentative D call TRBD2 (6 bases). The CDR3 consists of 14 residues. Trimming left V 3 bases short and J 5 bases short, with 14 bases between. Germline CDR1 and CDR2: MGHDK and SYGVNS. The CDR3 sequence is CASSEVGAGNEQYF. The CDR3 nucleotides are TGTGCCAGCAGTGAGGTAGGGGCGGGGAACGAGCAGTACTTC.

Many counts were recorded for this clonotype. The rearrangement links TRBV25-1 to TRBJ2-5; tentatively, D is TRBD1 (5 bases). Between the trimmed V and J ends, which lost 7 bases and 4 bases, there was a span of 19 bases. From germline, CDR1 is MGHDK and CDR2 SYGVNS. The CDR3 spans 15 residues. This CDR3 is CASNPSSQGGETQYF. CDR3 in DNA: TGTGCCAGCAATCCATCGAGTCAGGGTGGAGAGACCCAGTACTTC. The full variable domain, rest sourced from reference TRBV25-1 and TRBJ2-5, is EADIYQTPRYLVIGTGKKITLECSQTMGHDKMYWYQQDPGMELHLIHYSYGVNSTEKGDLSSESTVSRIRTEHFPLTLESARPSHTSQYLCASNPSSQGGETQYFGPGTRLLVL.

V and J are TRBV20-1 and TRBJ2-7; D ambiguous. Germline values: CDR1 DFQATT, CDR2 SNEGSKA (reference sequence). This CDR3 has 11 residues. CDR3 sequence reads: CGLRWGNEQYF. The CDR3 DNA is TGCGGATTGAGGTGGGGAAACGAGCAGTACTTC.

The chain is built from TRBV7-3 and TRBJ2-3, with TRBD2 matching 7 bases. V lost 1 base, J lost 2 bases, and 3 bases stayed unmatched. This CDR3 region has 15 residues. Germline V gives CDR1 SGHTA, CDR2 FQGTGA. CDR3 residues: CASSLMTSLTDTQYF. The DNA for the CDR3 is TGTGCCAGCAGCTTAATGACTAGCCTCACAGATACGCAGTATTTT. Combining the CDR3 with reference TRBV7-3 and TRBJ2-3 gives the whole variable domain GAGVSQTPSNKVTEKGKYVELRCDPISGHTALYWYRQSLGQGPEFLIYFQGTGAADDSGLPNDRFFAVRPEGSVSTLKIQRTERGDSAVYLCASSLMTSLTDTQYFGPGTRLTVL.

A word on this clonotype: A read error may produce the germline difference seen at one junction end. Here the CDR3 DNA reads TGCGACAGCAGCCAGCAAACCGGGACCGCTTTCCACGAGCAGTACTTC. Translation gives CDSSQQTGTAFHEQYF. The chain uses TRBV4-1 and TRBJ2-7; D possibly uses TRBD1 or TRBD2 (5 bases each). The germline V gene encodes CDR1 MGHRA and CDR2 YSYEKL. The CDR3 consists of 16 residues.

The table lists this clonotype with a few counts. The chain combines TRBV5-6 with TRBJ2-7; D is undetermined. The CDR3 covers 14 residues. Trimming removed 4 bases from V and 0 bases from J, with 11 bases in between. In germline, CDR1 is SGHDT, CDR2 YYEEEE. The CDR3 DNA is TGTGCCAGCAGCCACGGTACCAACTCCTACGAGCAGTACTTC. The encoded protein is CASSHGTNSYEQYF.

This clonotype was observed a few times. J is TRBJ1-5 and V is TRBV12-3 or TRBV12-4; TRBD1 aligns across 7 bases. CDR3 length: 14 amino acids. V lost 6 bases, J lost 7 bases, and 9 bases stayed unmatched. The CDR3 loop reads CASSLQGFWQPQHF. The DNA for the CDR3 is TGTGCCAGCAGCCTACAGGGGTTTTGGCAGCCCCAGCATTTT.

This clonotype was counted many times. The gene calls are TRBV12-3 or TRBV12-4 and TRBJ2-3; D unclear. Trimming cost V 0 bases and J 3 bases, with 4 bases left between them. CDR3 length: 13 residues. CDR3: CASSLARTDTQYF. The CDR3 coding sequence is TGTGCCAGCAGTTTAGCGCGGACAGATACGCAGTATTTT.

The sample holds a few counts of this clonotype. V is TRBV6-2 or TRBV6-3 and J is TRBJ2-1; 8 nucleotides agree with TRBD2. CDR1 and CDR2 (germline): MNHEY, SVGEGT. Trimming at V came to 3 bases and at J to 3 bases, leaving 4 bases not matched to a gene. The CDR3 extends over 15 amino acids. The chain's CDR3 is CASSYFAGGYNEQFF. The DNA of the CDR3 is TGTGCCAGCAGTTATTTTGCGGGAGGCTACAATGAGCAGTTCTTC.

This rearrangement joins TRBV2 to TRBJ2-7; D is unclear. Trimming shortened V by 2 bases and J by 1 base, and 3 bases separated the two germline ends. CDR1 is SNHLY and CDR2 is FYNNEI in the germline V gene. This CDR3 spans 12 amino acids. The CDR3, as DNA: TGTGCCAGCAGTGAACCGTCCTACGAGCAGTACTTC. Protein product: CASSEPSYEQYF.

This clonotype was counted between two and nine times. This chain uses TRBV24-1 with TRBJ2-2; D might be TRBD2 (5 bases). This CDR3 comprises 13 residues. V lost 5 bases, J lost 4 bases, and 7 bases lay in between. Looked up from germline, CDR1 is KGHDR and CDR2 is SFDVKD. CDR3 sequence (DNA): TGTGCCACCAGTGTCGGAGGCACCGGGGAGCTGTTTTTT. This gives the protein CATSVGGTGELFF.

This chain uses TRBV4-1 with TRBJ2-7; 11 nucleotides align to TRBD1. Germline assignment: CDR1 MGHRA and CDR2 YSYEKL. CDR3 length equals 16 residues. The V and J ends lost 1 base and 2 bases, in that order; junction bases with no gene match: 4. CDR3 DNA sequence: TGCGCCAGCAGCCAAGTACCGGGACAGGGGGCCTACGAGCAGTACTTC. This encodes CASSQVPGQGAYEQYF.

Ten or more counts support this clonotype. The CDR3: CASSLAPVLLAGGSGSYNEQFF. The CDR3 DNA reads TGTGCCAGCAGCTTAGCGCCCGTTTTACTAGCGGGGGGATCCGGCTCCTACAATGAGCAGTTCTTC. V gene TRBV7-6 combines with J gene TRBJ2-1; TRBD2 matches 12 bases. The junction had 15 bases not matched to a gene; V was cut back by 0 bases and J by 0 bases. Per germline, CDR1 SGHVS and CDR2 FNYEAQ. The CDR3 consists of 22 residues.

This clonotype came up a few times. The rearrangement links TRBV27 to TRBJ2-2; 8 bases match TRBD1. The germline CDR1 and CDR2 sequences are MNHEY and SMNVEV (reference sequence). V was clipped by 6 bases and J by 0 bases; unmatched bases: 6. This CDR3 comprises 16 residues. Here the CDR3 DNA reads TGTGCCAGCAGGCTCACAGGGGGAACGAACACCGGGGAGCTGTTTTTT. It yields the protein CASRLTGGTNTGELFF.

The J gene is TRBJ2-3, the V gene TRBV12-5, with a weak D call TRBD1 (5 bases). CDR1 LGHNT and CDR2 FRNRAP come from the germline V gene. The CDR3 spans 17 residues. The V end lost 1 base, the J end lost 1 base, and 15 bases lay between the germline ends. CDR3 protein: CASGLAQVGPGTDTQYF. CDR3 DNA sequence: TGTGCTAGTGGTTTGGCCCAAGTGGGGCCCGGCACAGATACGCAGTATTTT.

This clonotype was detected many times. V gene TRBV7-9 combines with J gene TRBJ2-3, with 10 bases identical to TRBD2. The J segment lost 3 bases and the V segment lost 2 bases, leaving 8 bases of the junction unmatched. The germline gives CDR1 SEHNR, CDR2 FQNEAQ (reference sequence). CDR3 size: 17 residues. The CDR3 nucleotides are TGTGCCAGCAGCTTATTGGTGGGACTAGCGTTGACAGATACGCAGTATTTT. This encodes CASSLLVGLALTDTQYF. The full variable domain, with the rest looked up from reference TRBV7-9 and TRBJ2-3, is DTGVSQNPRHKITKRGQNVTFRCDPISEHNRLYWYRQTLGQGPEFLTYFQNEAQLEKSRLLSDRFSAERPKGSFSTLEIQRTEQGDSAMYLCASSLLVGLALTDTQYFGPGTRLTVL.